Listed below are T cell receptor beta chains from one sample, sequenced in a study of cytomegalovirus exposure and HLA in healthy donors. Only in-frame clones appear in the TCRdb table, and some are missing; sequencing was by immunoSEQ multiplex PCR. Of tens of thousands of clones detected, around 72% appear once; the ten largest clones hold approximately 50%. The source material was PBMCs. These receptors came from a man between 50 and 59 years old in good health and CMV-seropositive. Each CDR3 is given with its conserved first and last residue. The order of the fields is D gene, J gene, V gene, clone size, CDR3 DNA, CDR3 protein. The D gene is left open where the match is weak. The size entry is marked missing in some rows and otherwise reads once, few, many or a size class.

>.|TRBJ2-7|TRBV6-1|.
TGTGCCAGCAGTGAAAATGGCGGGACCAGCTCCTACGAGCAGTACTTC
CASSENGGTSSYEQYF
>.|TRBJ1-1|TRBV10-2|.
TGCGCCAGCAGTGACAACACCCACACTGAAGCTTTCTTT
CASSDNTHTEAFF
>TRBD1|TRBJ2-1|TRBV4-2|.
TGTGCCAGCTCACCGGGACAGGGGGTATCTTGGGGATACAATGAGCAGTTCTTC
CASSPGQGVSWGYNEQFF
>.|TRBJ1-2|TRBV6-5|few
TGTGCCAGCAGTTACTCAGGGGACTATGGCTACACCTTC
CASSYSGDYGYTF
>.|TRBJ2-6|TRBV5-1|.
TGCGCCAGCAGCGGACGCGAGGCGGGAGGGGCCAACGTCCTGACTTTC
CASSGREAGGANVLTF
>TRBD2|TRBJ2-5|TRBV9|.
TGTGCCAGCAGCGTAGGTCTAGCGGGGGGCCTCCAAGAGACCCAGTACTTC
CASSVGLAGGLQETQYF
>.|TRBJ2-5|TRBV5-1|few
TGCGCCAGCAGCTTGGCAAACCAGGGTTGGGAGACCCAGTACTTC
CASSLANQGWETQYF
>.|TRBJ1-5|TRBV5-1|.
TGCGCCAGCAGCCCCGAGGGGGGGTATAGCAATCAGCCCCAGCATTTT
CASSPEGGYSNQPQHF
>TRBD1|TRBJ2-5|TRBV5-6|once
TGTGCCAGCAGCTTAGGGACAGCCTACCAAGAGACCCAGTACTTC
CASSLGTAYQETQYF
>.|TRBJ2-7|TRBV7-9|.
TGTGCCAGCAGCGGGGGTTCGGTTCCTAGCGACTACGAGCAGTACTTC
CASSGGSVPSDYEQYF
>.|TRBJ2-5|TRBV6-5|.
TGTGCCAGCAACGTTTTCGGGGAGACCCAGTACTTC
CASNVFGETQYF
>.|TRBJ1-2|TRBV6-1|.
TGTGCCAGCAGTCCATGGGGGGGCGGATTGGGCTACACCTTC
CASSPWGGGLGYTF
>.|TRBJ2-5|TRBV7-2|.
TGTGCCAGCAGCTCGGGGGAGACCCAGTACTTC
CASSSGETQYF
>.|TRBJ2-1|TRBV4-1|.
TGCGCCAGCAGCCGTACCGGGAGCCCTTACAATGAGCAGTTCTTC
CASSRTGSPYNEQFF